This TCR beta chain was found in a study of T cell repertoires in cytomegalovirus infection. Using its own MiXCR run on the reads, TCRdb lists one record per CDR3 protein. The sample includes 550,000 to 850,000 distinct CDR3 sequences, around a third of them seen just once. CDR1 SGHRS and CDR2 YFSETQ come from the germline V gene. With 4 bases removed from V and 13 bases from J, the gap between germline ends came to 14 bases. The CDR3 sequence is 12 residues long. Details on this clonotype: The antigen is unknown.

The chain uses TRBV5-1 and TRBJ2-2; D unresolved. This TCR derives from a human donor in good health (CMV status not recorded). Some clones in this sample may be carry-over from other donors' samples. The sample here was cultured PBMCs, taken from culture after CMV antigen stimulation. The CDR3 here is CASSLGQELLFF. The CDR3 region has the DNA TGCGCCAGCAGCCTCGGGCAGGAATTGCTGTTTTTT.